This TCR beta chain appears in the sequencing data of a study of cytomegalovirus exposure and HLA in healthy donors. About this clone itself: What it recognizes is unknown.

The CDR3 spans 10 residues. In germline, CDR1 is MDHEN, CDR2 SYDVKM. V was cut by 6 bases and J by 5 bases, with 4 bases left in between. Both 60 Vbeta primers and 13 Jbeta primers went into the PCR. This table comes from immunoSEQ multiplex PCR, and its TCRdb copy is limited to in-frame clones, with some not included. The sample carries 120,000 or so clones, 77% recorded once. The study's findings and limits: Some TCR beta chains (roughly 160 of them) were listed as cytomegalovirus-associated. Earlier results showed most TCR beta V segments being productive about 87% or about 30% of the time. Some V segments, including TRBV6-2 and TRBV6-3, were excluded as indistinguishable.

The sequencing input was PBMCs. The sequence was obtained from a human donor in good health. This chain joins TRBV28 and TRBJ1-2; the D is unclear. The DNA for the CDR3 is TGTGCCAGCAGCAATTATGGCTACACCTTC. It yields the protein CASSNYGYTF.